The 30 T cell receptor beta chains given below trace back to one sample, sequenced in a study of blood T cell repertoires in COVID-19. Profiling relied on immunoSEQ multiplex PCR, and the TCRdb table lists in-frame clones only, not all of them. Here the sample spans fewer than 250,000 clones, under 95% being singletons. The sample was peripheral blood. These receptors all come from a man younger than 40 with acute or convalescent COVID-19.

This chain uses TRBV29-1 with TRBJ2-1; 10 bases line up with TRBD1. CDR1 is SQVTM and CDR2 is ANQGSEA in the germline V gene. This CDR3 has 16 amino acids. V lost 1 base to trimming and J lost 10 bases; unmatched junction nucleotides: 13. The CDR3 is CSVEVPDRGLLIEQFF. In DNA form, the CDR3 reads TGCAGCGTTGAAGTACCCGACAGGGGGCTTTTGATCGAGCAGTTCTTC.

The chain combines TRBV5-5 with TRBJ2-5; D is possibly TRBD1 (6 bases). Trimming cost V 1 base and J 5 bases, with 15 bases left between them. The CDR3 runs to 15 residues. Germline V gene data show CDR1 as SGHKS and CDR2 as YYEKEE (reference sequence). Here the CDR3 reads CASSLNSAGAETQYF. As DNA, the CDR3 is TGTGCCAGCAGCTTGAATTCGGCAGGGGCCGAGACCCAGTACTTC.

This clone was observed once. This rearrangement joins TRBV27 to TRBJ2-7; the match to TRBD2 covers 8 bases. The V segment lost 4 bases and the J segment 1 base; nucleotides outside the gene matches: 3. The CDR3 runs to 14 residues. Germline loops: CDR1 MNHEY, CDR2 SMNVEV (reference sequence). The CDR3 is CASSWSGSSYEQYF. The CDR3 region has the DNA TGTGCCAGCAGTTGGAGCGGGAGTTCCTACGAGCAGTACTTC.

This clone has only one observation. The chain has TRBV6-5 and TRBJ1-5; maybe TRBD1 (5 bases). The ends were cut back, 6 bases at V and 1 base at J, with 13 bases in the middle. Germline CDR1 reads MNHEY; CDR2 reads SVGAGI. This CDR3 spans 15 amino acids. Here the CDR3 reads CASRGGVGSNQPQHF. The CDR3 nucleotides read TGTGCCAGCAGGGGGGGGGTAGGAAGCAATCAGCCCCAGCATTTT.

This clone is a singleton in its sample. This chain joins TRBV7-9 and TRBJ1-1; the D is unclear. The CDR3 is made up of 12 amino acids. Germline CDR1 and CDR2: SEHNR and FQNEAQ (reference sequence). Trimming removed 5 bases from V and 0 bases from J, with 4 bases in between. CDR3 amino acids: CASSHLNTEAFF. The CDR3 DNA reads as TGTGCCAGCAGCCATTTGAACACTGAAGCTTTCTTT.

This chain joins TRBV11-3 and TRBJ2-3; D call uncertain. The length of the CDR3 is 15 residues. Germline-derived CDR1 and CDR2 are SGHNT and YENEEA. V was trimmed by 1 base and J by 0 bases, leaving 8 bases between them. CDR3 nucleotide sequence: TGTGCCAGCAGCTTAGGGGCGTATAGCACAGATACGCAGTATTTT. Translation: CASSLGAYSTDTQYF.

The CDR3 DNA reads as TGTGCCAGCAGCTTAGGCTCGGGAGGAGATAACTATGGCTACACCTTC. This translates into CASSLGSGGDNYGYTF. The chain couples TRBV7-9 to TRBJ1-2; D gene unclear. CDR1 SEHNR and CDR2 FQNEAQ come from the germline V gene (reference sequence). The CDR3 length is 16 residues. The V end lost 1 base, the J end lost 1 base, and 13 bases lay between the germline ends.

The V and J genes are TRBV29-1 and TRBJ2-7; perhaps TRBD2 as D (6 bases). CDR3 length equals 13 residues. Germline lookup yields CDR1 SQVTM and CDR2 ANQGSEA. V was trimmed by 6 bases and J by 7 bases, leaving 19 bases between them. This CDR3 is CSVPTTRVGEQYF. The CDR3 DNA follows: TGCAGCGTCCCTACGACTAGAGTAGGTGAGCAGTACTTC.

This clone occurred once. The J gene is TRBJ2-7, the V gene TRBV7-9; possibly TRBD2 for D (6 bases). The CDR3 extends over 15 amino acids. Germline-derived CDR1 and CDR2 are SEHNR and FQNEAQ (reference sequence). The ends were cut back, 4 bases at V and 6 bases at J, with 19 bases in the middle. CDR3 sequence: CASSWGGTGTSEQYF. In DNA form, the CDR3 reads TGTGCCAGCAGCTGGGGCGGGACCGGGACCTCCGAGCAGTACTTC.

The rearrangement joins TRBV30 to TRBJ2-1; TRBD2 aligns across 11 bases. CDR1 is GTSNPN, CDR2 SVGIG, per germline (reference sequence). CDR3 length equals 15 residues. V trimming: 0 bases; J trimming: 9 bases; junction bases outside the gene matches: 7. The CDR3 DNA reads TGTGCCTGGAGTGTCGGGACTAGCGGATCGGCTGAGCAGTTCTTC. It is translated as CAWSVGTSGSAEQFF.

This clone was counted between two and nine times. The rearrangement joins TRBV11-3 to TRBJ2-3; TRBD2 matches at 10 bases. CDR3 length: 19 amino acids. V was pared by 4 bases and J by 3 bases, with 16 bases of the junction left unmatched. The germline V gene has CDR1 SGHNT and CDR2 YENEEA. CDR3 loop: CASSSRTGTSEGGTDTQYF. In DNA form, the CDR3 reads TGTGCCAGCAGCTCGAGAACCGGGACTAGCGAAGGAGGGACAGATACGCAGTATTTT. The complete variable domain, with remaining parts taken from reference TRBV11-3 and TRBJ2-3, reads EAGVVQSPRYKIIEKKQPVAFWCNPISGHNTLYWYLQNLGQGPELLIRYENEEAVDDSQLPKDRFSAERLKGVDSTLKIQPAELGDSAVYLCASSSRTGTSEGGTDTQYFGPGTRLTVL.

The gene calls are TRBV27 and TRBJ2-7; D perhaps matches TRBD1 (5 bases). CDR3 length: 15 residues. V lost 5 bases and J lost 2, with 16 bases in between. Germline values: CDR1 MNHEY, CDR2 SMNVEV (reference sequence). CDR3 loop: CASSANFQGTYEQYF. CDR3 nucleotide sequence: TGTGCCAGCAGTGCTAACTTCCAGGGTACCTACGAGCAGTACTTC.

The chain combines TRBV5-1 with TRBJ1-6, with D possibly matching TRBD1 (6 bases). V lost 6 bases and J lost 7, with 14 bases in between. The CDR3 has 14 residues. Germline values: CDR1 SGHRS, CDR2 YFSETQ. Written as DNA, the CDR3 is TGCGCCAGCACGGGACAAGACACAAATTCACCCCTCCACTTT. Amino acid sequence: CASTGQDTNSPLHF. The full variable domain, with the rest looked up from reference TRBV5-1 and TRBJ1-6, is KAGVTQTPRYLIKTRGQQVTLSCSPISGHRSVSWYQQTPGQGLQFLFEYFSETQRNKGNFPGRFSGRQFSNSRSEMNVSTLELGDSALYLCASTGQDTNSPLHFGNGTRLTVT.

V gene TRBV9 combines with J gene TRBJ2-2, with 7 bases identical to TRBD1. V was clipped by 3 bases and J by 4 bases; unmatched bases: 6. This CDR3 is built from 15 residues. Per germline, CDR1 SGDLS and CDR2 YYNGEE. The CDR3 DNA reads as TGTGCCAGCAGCGACAGGGACAGTTCCACCGGGGAGCTGTTTTTT. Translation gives CASSDRDSSTGELFF.

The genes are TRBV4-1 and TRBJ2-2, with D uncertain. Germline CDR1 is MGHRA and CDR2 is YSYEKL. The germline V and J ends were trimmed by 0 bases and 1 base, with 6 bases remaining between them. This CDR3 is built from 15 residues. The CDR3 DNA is TGCGCCAGCAGCCAAGAGAGCGAGAACACCGGGGAGCTGTTTTTT. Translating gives CASSQESENTGELFF.

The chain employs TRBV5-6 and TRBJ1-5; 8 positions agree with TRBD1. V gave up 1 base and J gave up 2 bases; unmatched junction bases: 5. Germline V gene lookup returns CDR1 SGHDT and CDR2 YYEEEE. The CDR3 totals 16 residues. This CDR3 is CASSLRGTGRNQPQHF. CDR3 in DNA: TGTGCCAGCAGCTTGAGGGGGACAGGCCGCAATCAGCCCCAGCATTTT. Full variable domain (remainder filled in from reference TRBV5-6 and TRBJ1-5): DAGVTQSPTHLIKTRGQQVTLRCSPKSGHDTVSWYQQALGQGPQFIFQYYEEEERQRGNFPDRFSGHQFPNYSSELNVNALLLGDSALYLCASSLRGTGRNQPQHFGDGTRLSIL.

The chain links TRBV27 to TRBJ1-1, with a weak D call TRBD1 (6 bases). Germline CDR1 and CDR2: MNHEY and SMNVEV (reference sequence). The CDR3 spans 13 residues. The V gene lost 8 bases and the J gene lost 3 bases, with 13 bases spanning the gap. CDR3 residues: CASGTGFDTEAFF. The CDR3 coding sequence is TGTGCCAGCGGAACAGGGTTTGACACTGAAGCTTTCTTT.

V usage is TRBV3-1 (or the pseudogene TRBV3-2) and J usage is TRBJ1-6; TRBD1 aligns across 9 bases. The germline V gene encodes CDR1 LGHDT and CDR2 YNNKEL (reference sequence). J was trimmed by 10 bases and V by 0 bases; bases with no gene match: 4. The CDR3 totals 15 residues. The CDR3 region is CASSQEGTGRSPLHF. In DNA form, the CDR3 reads TGTGCCAGCAGCCAAGAGGGGACAGGGAGGTCACCCCTCCACTTT.

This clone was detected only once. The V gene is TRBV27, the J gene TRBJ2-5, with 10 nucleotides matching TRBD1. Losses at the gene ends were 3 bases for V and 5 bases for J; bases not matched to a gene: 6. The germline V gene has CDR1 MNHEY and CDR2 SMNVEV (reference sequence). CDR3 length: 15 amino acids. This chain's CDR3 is CASSLGDRGLETQYF. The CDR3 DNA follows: TGTGCCAGCAGTTTGGGGGACAGGGGTTTGGAGACCCAGTACTTC.

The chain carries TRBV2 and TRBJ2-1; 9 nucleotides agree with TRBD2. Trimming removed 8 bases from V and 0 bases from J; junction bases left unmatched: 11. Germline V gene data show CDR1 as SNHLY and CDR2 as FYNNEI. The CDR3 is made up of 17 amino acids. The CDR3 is CASLLAGTLSSYNEQFF. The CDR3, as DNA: TGTGCCAGCCTCCTAGCGGGAACCCTAAGCTCCTACAATGAGCAGTTCTTC.

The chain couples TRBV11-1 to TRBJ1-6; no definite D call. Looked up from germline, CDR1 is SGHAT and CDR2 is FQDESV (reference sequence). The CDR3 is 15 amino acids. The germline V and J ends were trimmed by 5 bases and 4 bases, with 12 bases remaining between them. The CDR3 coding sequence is TGTGCCAGCAGCCAGGCGGGGAATTATAATTCACCCCTCCACTTT. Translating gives CASSQAGNYNSPLHF.

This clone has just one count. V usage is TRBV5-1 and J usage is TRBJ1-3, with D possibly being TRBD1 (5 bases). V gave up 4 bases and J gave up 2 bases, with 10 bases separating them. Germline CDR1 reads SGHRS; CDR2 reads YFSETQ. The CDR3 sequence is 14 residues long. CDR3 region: CASSRDSTGNTIYF. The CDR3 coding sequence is TGCGCCAGCAGCCGTGACAGCACTGGAAACACCATATATTTT. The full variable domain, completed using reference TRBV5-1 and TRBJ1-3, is KAGVTQTPRYLIKTRGQQVTLSCSPISGHRSVSWYQQTPGQGLQFLFEYFSETQRNKGNFPGRFSGRQFSNSRSEMNVSTLELGDSALYLCASSRDSTGNTIYFGEGSWLTVV.

This CDR3 is CSASSGINSPLHF. The CDR3, as DNA: TGCAGTGCTAGTTCAGGCATTAATTCACCCCTCCACTTT. The chain combines TRBV20-1 with TRBJ1-6; D ambiguous. Germline CDR1 reads DFQATT; CDR2 reads SNEGSKA (reference sequence). With 3 bases removed from V and 6 bases from J, the gap between germline ends came to 9 bases. CDR3 length: 13 amino acids.

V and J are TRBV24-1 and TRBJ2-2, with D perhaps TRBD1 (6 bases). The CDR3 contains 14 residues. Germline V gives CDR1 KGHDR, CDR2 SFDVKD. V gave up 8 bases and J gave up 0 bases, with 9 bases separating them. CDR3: CATTGTTNTGELFF. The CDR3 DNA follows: TGTGCCACCACCGGGACAACGAACACCGGGGAGCTGTTTTTT.

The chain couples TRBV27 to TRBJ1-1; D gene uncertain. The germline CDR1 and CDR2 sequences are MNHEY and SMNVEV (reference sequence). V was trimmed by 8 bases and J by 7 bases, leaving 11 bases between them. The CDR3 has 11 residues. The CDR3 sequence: CASGSSFEAFF. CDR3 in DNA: TGTGCCAGCGGTTCCTCTTTTGAAGCTTTCTTT.

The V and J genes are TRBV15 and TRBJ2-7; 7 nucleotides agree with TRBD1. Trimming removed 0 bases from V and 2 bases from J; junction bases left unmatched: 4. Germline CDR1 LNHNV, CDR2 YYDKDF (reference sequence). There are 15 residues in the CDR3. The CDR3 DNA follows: TGTGCCACCAGCAGAGATAACAGGGGACCCTACGAGCAGTACTTC. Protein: CATSRDNRGPYEQYF.

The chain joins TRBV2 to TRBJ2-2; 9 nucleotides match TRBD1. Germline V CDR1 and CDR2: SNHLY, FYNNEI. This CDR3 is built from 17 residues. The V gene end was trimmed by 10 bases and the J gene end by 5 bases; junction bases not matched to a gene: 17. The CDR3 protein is CAIPKRDRVDGTGELFF. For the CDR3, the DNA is TGTGCCATCCCCAAGCGGGACAGGGTCGATGGAACCGGGGAGCTGTTTTTT.

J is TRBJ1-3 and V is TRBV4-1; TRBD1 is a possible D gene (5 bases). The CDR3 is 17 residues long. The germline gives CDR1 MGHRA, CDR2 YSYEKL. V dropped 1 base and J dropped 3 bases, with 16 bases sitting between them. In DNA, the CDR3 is TGCGCCAGCAGCCAAGTTGGGGAGGGGCGCAGTGGAAACACCATATATTTT. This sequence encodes CASSQVGEGRSGNTIYF.

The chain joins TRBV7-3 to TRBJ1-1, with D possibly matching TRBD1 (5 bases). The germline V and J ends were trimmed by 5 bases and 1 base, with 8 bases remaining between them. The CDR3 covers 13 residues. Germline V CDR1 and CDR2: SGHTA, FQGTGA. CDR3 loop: CASSRQGNTEAFF. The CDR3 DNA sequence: TGTGCCAGCAGCCGTCAGGGGAACACTGAAGCTTTCTTT.

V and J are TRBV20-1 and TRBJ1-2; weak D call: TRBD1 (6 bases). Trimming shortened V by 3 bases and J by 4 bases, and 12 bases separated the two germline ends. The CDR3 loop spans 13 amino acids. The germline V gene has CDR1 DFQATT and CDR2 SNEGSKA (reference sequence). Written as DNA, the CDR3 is TGCAGTGCTAGTCCAACAGGGATCTATGGCTACACCTTC. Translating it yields CSASPTGIYGYTF.